This is a list of T cell receptor beta chains from one sample in a study of T cell responses to AZD1222 COVID-19 vaccine. Produced via immunoSEQ multiplex PCR; TCRdb's table is partial and in-frame only. The sample consists of over 110,000 clones, more than 85% of them appearing once. This specimen consisted of peripheral blood, obtained on day 0 of AZD1222 vaccination. The source of these receptors is an adult in good health. Both conserved end residues are part of each CDR3. A D gene is named only where the DNA matches it firmly. Rows give clone size only sometimes, using once, few, many, or a class for an expanded clone.

abundance	j_gene	v_gene	d_gene	CDR3aa	CDR3nt
-	TRBJ2-1	TRBV2	-	CASSEGGNEQFF	TGTGCCAGCAGTGAAGGGGGAAATGAGCAGTTCTTC
-	TRBJ1-1	TRBV12-3/TRBV12-4	-	CASSFDRGGGAFF	TGTGCCAGCAGTTTTGATAGGGGAGGAGGAGCTTTCTTT
-	TRBJ2-7	TRBV3-1/TRBV3-2	-	CASSRPIGPTYEQYF	TGTGCCAGCAGCCGTCCAATCGGACCAACCTACGAGCAGTACTTC
-	TRBJ1-1	TRBV11-1	TRBD1	CASSLNSWTGRAFF	TGTGCCAGCAGCTTAAATTCCTGGACAGGCCGAGCTTTCTTT
-	TRBJ1-5	TRBV25-1	-	CASSDHGPQHF	TGTGCCAGCAGTGACCATGGGCCCCAGCATTTT
-	TRBJ2-1	TRBV9	-	CASSSQFRVYNEQFF	TGTGCCAGCAGCTCTCAATTCCGTGTCTACAATGAGCAGTTCTTC
few	TRBJ1-5	TRBV6-2/TRBV6-3	-	CASSLSLASNQHF	TGTGCCAGCAGTTTGTCTCTGGCCAGCAACCAGCATTTT
-	TRBJ1-5	TRBV19	TRBD1	CAGGGQGSGNQPQHF	TGTGCCGGCGGTGGACAGGGTAGCGGCAATCAGCCCCAGCATTTT
-	TRBJ2-4	TRBV30	-	CACWESGIQYF	TGTGCCTGCTGGGAGTCGGGCATTCAGTACTTC
-	TRBJ1-1	TRBV6-6	TRBD1	CASSFGQEGFF	TGTGCCAGCAGCTTCGGACAGGAAGGTTTCTTT